This T cell receptor (beta chain) was recovered during a study of response to subunit inactivated influenza vaccine. Study-level results: Few new T cells, the authors suggested, are recruited by each seasonal influenza vaccination.

Trimming cost V 0 bases and J 6 bases, with 8 bases left between them. The CDR3 loop spans 14 amino acids. Germline loops: CDR1 MNHEY, CDR2 SVGAGI. Using its own MiXCR run on the RT-PCR reads, TCRdb lists one record per CDR3 protein. The sample includes roughly 700,000 distinct CDR3 sequences, over 11% of them seen just once. As regards this clonotype: No antigen is known for it.

The sample was PBMCs from blood, taken roughly 2 weeks before vaccination. This receptor was taken from a man in his forties or fifties who received an inactivated influenza vaccine. The chain recombines TRBV6-5 with TRBJ2-2; D might be TRBD2 (6 bases). The DNA of the CDR3 is TGTGCCAGCAGTTACTCGCCGGGAGCCGGGGAGCTGTTTTTT. Translated, it gives CASSYSPGAGELFF.